This T cell receptor (beta chain) was identified during a study of blood T cell repertoires in COVID-19. Study-wide context: Sites in the United States, Italy and Spain provided acute and convalescent COVID-19 samples. Sample material is recorded as cDNA or gDNA derived from T cells, B-cell-depleted T cells, or PBMCs.

The sample holds one count of this clone. Germline lookup yields CDR1 SGHAT and CDR2 FQNNGV. The CDR3 extends over 16 amino acids. Losses at the gene ends were 4 bases for V and 11 bases for J; bases not matched to a gene: 18. Original processing notes: Estimation of nucleated cell counts relied on the amplification of reference gene primers. The repertoire was sequenced with immunoSEQ multiplex PCR; TCRdb's copy has only in-frame clones and lacks some. The DNA was the basis for D and trimming; V, J and clone size are from that table. The sample has 90,000 to 120,000 clones, roughly four fifths seen once.

The clonotype comes from a woman between 65 and 79 years old with acute or convalescent COVID-19. Sequenced: peripheral blood. The genes are TRBV11-2 and TRBJ1-1; 8 bases are a match to TRBD1. CDR3 sequence: CASSSRTGTGALGAFF. CDR3 DNA sequence: TGTGCCAGCAGCTCGCGAACCGGGACAGGTGCTTTGGGGGCTTTCTTT.